A single sample gave rise to the 2 T cell receptor beta chains below, sequenced in a study of naive and memory T cell subsets. An equimolar mix of two oligonucleotides served as the beta constant-region primer for TRBC1 and TRBC2. TCRdb re-called the UMI-ligation and nested PCR reads through MiXCR, storing one row per CDR3 protein. Altogether roughly 140,000 distinct CDR3 sequences are present, approximately 15% being singletons, with the ten largest covering about 0.15%. Sample: naive CD4+ T cells from blood. These receptor sequences come from a human donor in good health.

The genes are TRBV7-2 and TRBJ1-4; D remains unclear. With 3 bases removed from V and 8 bases from J, the gap between germline ends came to 13 bases. The CDR3 length is 14 residues. Germline CDR1 and CDR2: SGHTA and FQGNSA. CDR3 nucleotide sequence: TGTGCCAGCAGCTTGCAGCCTACAAGCGAAAAACTGTTTTTT. This gives the protein CASSLQPTSEKLFF.

This chain joins TRBV2 and TRBJ2-7, with a possible D match to TRBD1 (6 bases). CDR3 size: 12 residues. Trimming removed 7 bases at V and 9 bases at J, with 16 bases between. Germline-derived CDR1 and CDR2 are SNHLY and FYNNEI. CDR3 protein: CASTLQGPGQYF. CDR3 DNA sequence: TGTGCCAGCACTCTACAGGGTCCCGGGCAGTACTTC.